This TCR beta chain comes out of a study of vaccination effects on CD4 cells after COVID-19. This clone was found once. Its specificity is unknown. Additional DNA sequences in this sample encode the identical CDR3. Antigen-specific CD4+ T cell clonotypes were called by their expansion after viral peptide-pool culture in ViraFEST. Following culture for roughly 10 days, CD4+ T cells were isolated. Having tested negative for nucleocapsid antibodies, the vaccine recipients showed no prior SARS-CoV-2 infection. From germline, CDR1 is KGHSH and CDR2 LQKENI. The CDR3 length is 13 residues. Deletions cut 6 bases from V and 1 base from J, with 9 bases between. Profiled with immunoSEQ multiplex PCR; TCRdb holds only in-frame clones, not every one. The top ten hold 2.8% of the sample, which has about 65,000 clones, 60% to 80% seen once.

The J gene is TRBJ1-1, the V gene TRBV18; D is undetermined. The source material was CD4+ T cells from PBMCs cultured with HCoV-NL63 spike peptides, sampled before COVID-19 vaccination. The TCR was taken from a human donor who received a COVID-19 vaccine. CDR3 nucleotides: TGTGCCAGCTCCACCAGTGAGAACACTGAAGCTTTCTTT. Amino acids: CASSTSENTEAFF.